The entry that follows covers one T cell receptor (beta chain) sequence. Its matching antigen is unknown. These data come from a study of T cell responses to AZD1222 COVID-19 vaccine. Study-wide results and caveats: Regions 160-218 and 743-854 held dominance among vaccine-associated CD4 TCRs, which spanned spike. Samples come after the peak T cell response, not at day 14.

Here immunoSEQ multiplex PCR was the method, and the copy in TCRdb shows in-frame clones only, minus some. The top ten clones hold 3% to 4% of a sample with approximately 150,000 clones, approximately 90% of them seen once. Germline-derived CDR1 and CDR2 are LGHNT and FRNRAP. The CDR3 contains 14 residues. V was trimmed by 3 bases and J by 4 bases, leaving 10 bases between them. Sequences were derived from peripheral blood, sampled on day 0 of MenACWY control vaccination. The TCR comes from an adult in good health. The chain joins TRBV12-5 to TRBJ2-1, with a weak D call TRBD2 (6 bases). In DNA form, the CDR3 reads TGTGCTAGTGGTTTTTGGGGGGTTTACAATGAGCAGTTCTTC. It encodes CASGFWGVYNEQFF.